The next 21 T cell receptor beta chains were all read from a single sample in a study of shared clonotypes between healthy human individuals. This table comes from immunoSEQ multiplex PCR, and its TCRdb copy is limited to in-frame clones, with some not included. Of over a million clones listed, about 96% are singletons. Sequenced sample: naive CD4+ T cells sorted from blood. Subset in this sample: CD45RA+ positively selected. Receptors originate from a man under 40 in good health.

The genes are TRBV6-6 and TRBJ1-4; D might be TRBD1 (5 bases). Trimming removed 7 bases at V and 7 bases at J, with 13 bases between. From germline, CDR1 is MNHNY and CDR2 SVGAGI (reference sequence). The CDR3 has 13 amino acids. The CDR3 here is CASNQGLGEKLFF. The CDR3 bases are TGTGCCAGCAACCAGGGCTTGGGTGAAAAACTGTTTTTT.

The rearrangement links TRBV28 to TRBJ2-3; no clear D gene. V was trimmed by 6 bases and J by 3 bases, leaving 16 bases between them. Germline V lookup: CDR1 MDHEN, CDR2 SYDVKM. The CDR3 is made up of 15 amino acids. The DNA for the CDR3 is TGTGCCAGCAGACGCCTAAGAGAGGAGACAGATACGCAGTATTTT. Residues: CASRRLREETDTQYF.

J is TRBJ1-2 and V is TRBV7-2, with D perhaps matching TRBD1 (6 bases). The CDR3 runs to 15 residues. Trimming cost V 1 base and J 6 bases, with 15 bases left between them. Germline lookup yields CDR1 SGHTA and CDR2 FQGNSA. The CDR3 DNA sequence: TGTGCCAGCAGCTTAGATCTCAGGGGCTCTAATGGCTACACCTTC. This gives the protein CASSLDLRGSNGYTF.

The chain couples TRBV5-1 to TRBJ1-3; D is unclear. Germline V CDR1 and CDR2: SGHRS, YFSETQ. The CDR3 runs to 15 residues. Trimming cost V 0 bases and J 2 bases, with 9 bases left between them. Here the CDR3 reads CASSLVGKPGNTIYF. CDR3 nucleotides: TGCGCCAGCAGCTTGGTCGGGAAACCTGGAAACACCATATATTTT.

V usage is TRBV5-4 and J usage is TRBJ2-5; D unclear. The germline CDR1 and CDR2 sequences are SGHNT and YYREEE (reference sequence). Trimming took off 4 bases at V and 2 bases at J, with 15 bases between the two ends. The CDR3 has 15 residues. CDR3 in amino acids: CASSLTKVGQETQYF. DNA for the CDR3: TGTGCCAGCAGCCTAACCAAGGTGGGGCAAGAGACCCAGTACTTC.

The chain couples TRBV5-1 to TRBJ2-7, with no clear D. The CDR3 consists of 11 residues. Trimming left V 0 bases short and J 8 bases short, with 6 bases between. The germline V gene encodes CDR1 SGHRS and CDR2 YFSETQ. The CDR3 coding sequence is TGCGCCAGCAGCTTGGAGGAGAAGCAGTACTTC. Translation gives CASSLEEKQYF.

This chain links TRBV5-4 with TRBJ2-5; the D call may be TRBD1 or TRBD2 (5 bases each). Trimming shortened V by 4 bases and J by 5 bases, and 18 bases separated the two germline ends. The CDR3 is made up of 15 amino acids. From germline, CDR1 is SGHNT and CDR2 YYREEE (reference sequence). The CDR3 DNA reads TGTGCCAGCAGCCTACCCGGGGCCCTCCTCGAGACCCAGTACTTC. Translating gives CASSLPGALLETQYF.

A word on this clone: The sample carries other DNA sequences with the same CDR3. The chain uses TRBV18 and TRBJ2-7; D is unclear. Germline values: CDR1 KGHSH, CDR2 LQKENI. V dropped 3 bases and J dropped 2 bases, with 8 bases sitting between them. This CDR3 has 13 amino acids. CDR3 sequence: CASSPLGTYEQYF. CDR3 in DNA: TGTGCCAGCTCACCCCTGGGCACCTACGAGCAGTACTTC. Together with reference TRBV18 and TRBJ2-7, the CDR3 gives the full variable domain: NAGVMQNPRHLVRRRGQEARLRCSPMKGHSHVYWYRQLPEEGLKFMVYLQKENIIDESGMPKERFSAEFPKEGPSILRIQQVVRGDSAAYFCASSPLGTYEQYFGPGTRLTVT.

This chain uses TRBV7-8 with TRBJ2-7; 14 bases match TRBD2. The CDR3 is made up of 18 amino acids. Germline trimming cut 5 bases from V and 11 bases from J; bases unmatched to any gene: 20. Germline assignment: CDR1 SGHVS and CDR2 FQNEAQ. CDR3 sequence: CASSPQTGQGLAGVSKYF. Here the CDR3 DNA reads TGTGCCAGCAGCCCTCAGACAGGCCAGGGACTAGCGGGAGTCTCTAAGTACTTC.

V and J are TRBV5-1 and TRBJ1-1; a possible D gene is TRBD1 (5 bases). Per germline, CDR1 SGHRS and CDR2 YFSETQ. The CDR3 extends over 15 amino acids. V was trimmed by 4 bases and J by 4 bases, leaving 17 bases between them. The CDR3 DNA sequence: TGCGCCAGCAGCAAGGAACTAGGGGTCCCCACTGAAGCTTTCTTT. Its translation: CASSKELGVPTEAFF.

V and J are TRBV5-4 and TRBJ2-7, with TRBD1 matching 12 bases. Per germline, CDR1 SGHNT and CDR2 YYREEE (reference sequence). The CDR3 sequence is 16 residues long. With V trimmed by 0 bases and J by 6 bases, 7 bases remained unmatched. DNA of the CDR3: TGTGCCAGCAGCTTGGCATCCGGGACAGGGGGCCTCGAGCAGTACTTC. This sequence encodes CASSLASGTGGLEQYF.

The rearrangement joins TRBV5-1 to TRBJ2-1; no firm D call. Deletions cut 4 bases from V and 3 bases from J, with 8 bases between. Looked up from germline, CDR1 is SGHRS and CDR2 is YFSETQ. The CDR3 length is 13 residues. DNA for the CDR3: TGCGCCAGCAGCCGCGTCGGCTACAATGAGCAGTTCTTC. Translating it yields CASSRVGYNEQFF.

The chain is built from TRBV5-6 and TRBJ2-1; D is tentatively TRBD1 or TRBD2 (5 bases each). Germline CDR1 SGHDT, CDR2 YYEEEE. Trimming shortened V by 1 base and J by 0 bases, and 11 bases separated the two germline ends. CDR3 length: 16 residues. Here the CDR3 DNA reads TGTGCCAGCAGCTTGAGAGGGGATCGCTCCTACAATGAGCAGTTCTTC. Translated, it gives CASSLRGDRSYNEQFF.

This chain links TRBV25-1 with TRBJ2-2; 11 positions agree with TRBD1. The trim removed 7 bases at V and 4 bases at J, leaving 11 bases unmatched. This CDR3 contains 17 residues. Germline values: CDR1 MGHDK, CDR2 SYGVNS. The CDR3 protein is CASKGEGGTGGTGELFF. The CDR3 DNA is TGTGCCAGCAAAGGTGAAGGCGGGACAGGGGGCACCGGGGAGCTGTTTTTT.

Remarks on this clone: Within the sample, other DNA sequences also encode this same CDR3. This sequence joins TRBV5-4 and TRBJ2-2; the D call may be TRBD1 or TRBD2 (6 bases each). V dropped 4 bases and J dropped 2 bases, with 15 bases sitting between them. This CDR3 comprises 16 residues. The germline V gene encodes CDR1 SGHNT and CDR2 YYREEE (reference sequence). In nucleotides, the CDR3 is TGTGCCAGCAGCCTCGGGGGCCAGGGTAACACCGGGGAGCTGTTTTTT. Translated, it gives CASSLGGQGNTGELFF.

This clone came up a few times. The chain combines TRBV10-1 with TRBJ1-5; D not resolved. The CDR3 is 13 residues long. V was shortened by 4 bases and J by 5 bases, with 9 bases between the two germline ends. Germline V CDR1 and CDR2: WNHNN, SYGVQD (reference sequence). The CDR3 sequence: CASSAAGDQPQHF. In DNA, the CDR3 is TGCGCCAGCAGTGCGGCAGGTGATCAGCCCCAGCATTTT.

J is TRBJ2-1 and V is TRBV19; the match to TRBD2 covers 12 bases. The germline gives CDR1 LNHDA, CDR2 SQIVND (reference sequence). The V gene end was trimmed by 7 bases and the J gene end by 0 bases; junction bases not matched to a gene: 4. The CDR3 length is 16 residues. The CDR3 region has the DNA TGTGCCAGTACCAGGACTAGCGGGATCTCCTACAATGAGCAGTTCTTC. Its translation is CASTRTSGISYNEQFF.

The chain combines TRBV5-4 with TRBJ2-5; 9 nucleotides line up with TRBD1. This CDR3 is 14 amino acids long. V lost 4 bases, J lost 2 bases, and 3 bases stayed unmatched. Germline values: CDR1 SGHNT, CDR2 YYREEE (reference sequence). The CDR3 region is CASSNDRGQETQYF. The CDR3 DNA reads TGTGCCAGCAGCAACGACAGGGGGCAAGAGACCCAGTACTTC.

The chain recombines TRBV18 with TRBJ2-1; tentatively, D is TRBD2 (5 bases). The germline V gene encodes CDR1 KGHSH and CDR2 LQKENI. This CDR3 is 16 amino acids long. The V gene lost 4 bases and the J gene lost 5 bases, with 18 bases spanning the gap. In DNA, the CDR3 is TGTGCCAGCTCACGCTTCCGGGAAGGTTGGGACAATGAGCAGTTCTTC. Translating it yields CASSRFREGWDNEQFF.

The chain has TRBV29-1 and TRBJ1-1; 8 bases are a match to TRBD1. Germline V lookup: CDR1 SQVTM, CDR2 ANQGSEA. With V trimmed by 6 bases and J by 1 base, 4 bases remained unmatched. CDR3 size: 13 residues. The CDR3 protein is CSVGGQGNTEAFF. The CDR3 DNA reads as TGCAGCGTGGGTGGACAGGGGAACACTGAAGCTTTCTTT. Variable domain in full (rest from reference TRBV29-1 and TRBJ1-1): SAVISQKPSRDICQRGTSLTIQCQVDSQVTMMFWYRQQPGQSLTLIATANQGSEATYESGFVIDKFPISRPNLTFSTLTVSNMSPEDSSIYLCSVGGQGNTEAFFGQGTRLTVV.

As DNA, the CDR3 is TGTGCCAGCAGTGAAGGGTACCAGCCCCAGCATTTT. This translates into CASSEGYQPQHF. The chain joins TRBV25-1 to TRBJ1-5; D call uncertain. CDR1 and CDR2 (germline): MGHDK, SYGVNS. V gave up 2 bases and J gave up 7 bases, with 6 bases separating them. The CDR3 is made up of 12 amino acids.